This TCR beta chain emerged from a study of CD8 T cells in Susac syndrome. Random hexamers were used to reverse transcribe roughly 0.5 to 1 ug of RNA. Amplification of TCR beta CDR3 used immunoSEQ multiplex PCR across 54 Vbeta and 13 Jbeta. One entry per CDR3 protein results from TCRdb running MiXCR on the immunoSEQ multiplex PCR reads. The sample has 100,000 to 150,000 distinct CDR3 sequences; around 80% are singletons. CDR1 MNHEY and CDR2 SVGAGI come from the germline V gene. V lost 9 bases and J 2 bases, leaving 15 bases between the germline ends. This CDR3 is built from 14 residues. The sample holds a few counts of this clonotype. Sequencing of TCR beta was undertaken in CD8+ and CD4+ T cells derived from blood. Negative magnetic isolation gave CD8+ and CD4+ cells; FACS enriched CD8+ TEMRA.

The V and J genes are TRBV6-5 and TRBJ2-3; D is unresolved. Sequenced material: CD8+ T cells from PBMCs. The source is a human donor with multiple sclerosis. The CDR3 spells CASSEGGNTDTQYF. CDR3 sequence (DNA): TGTGCCAGTTCGGAAGGCGGAAACACAGATACGCAGTATTTT.